One sample yielded the 17 T cell receptor beta chains listed below, sequenced in a study of STAT3 mutations in large granular lymphocyte leukemia. General study points: Every T-LGLL patient had at least one immunodominant TCRbeta clonotype.

Repertoires were generated with immunoSEQ multiplex PCR, while TCRdb's copy carries only in-frame clones and drops some. The table includes around 9,100 clones, under 95% detected once. The antigens these receptors bind are not known. Material for sequencing was peripheral blood mononuclear cells. These receptors originate from a man in his 60s with T-cell large granular lymphocyte leukemia. Some clones in this sample may be carry-over from other donors' samples.

The V call is TRBV4-3, the J call TRBJ2-1; tentatively, D is TRBD1 or TRBD2 (7 bases each). The length of the CDR3 is 15 residues. V lost 0 bases and J lost 9, with 15 bases in between. The V gene's germline CDR1 is LGHNA and CDR2 YSLEER. The CDR3 DNA reads as TGCGCCAGCAGCCAAGATCCTAGCAGGGGGGGTGAGCAGTTCTTC. It encodes CASSQDPSRGGEQFF.

The chain recombines TRBV7-2 with TRBJ2-7; D perhaps matches TRBD2 (6 bases). This CDR3 is built from 16 residues. In germline, CDR1 is SGHTA, CDR2 FQGNSA. V was pared by 0 bases and J by 2 bases, with 14 bases between. The CDR3 reads CASSLARNSGAYEQYF. DNA of the CDR3: TGTGCCAGCAGCTTAGCTAGGAATAGCGGAGCCTACGAGCAGTACTTC.

V usage is TRBV30 and J usage is TRBJ2-7; D possibly uses TRBD1 or TRBD2 (5 bases each). V dropped 0 bases and J dropped 9 bases, with 12 bases sitting between them. Germline V lookup: CDR1 GTSNPN, CDR2 SVGIG (reference sequence). The CDR3 is 12 amino acids. The CDR3 coding sequence is TGTGCCTGGAGTGTTGGCCCGGGACCGCAGTACTTC. Translating it yields CAWSVGPGPQYF.

The chain combines TRBV28 with TRBJ2-7; 8 bases map to TRBD2. Trimming cost V 4 bases and J 3 bases; bases outside gene matches: 5. CDR1 is MDHEN, CDR2 SYDVKM, per germline. CDR3 length: 14 amino acids. CDR3 residues: CASSSPGTSYEQYF. The CDR3 nucleotides are TGTGCCAGCAGTTCCCCCGGGACTAGCTACGAGCAGTACTTC.

This clone was counted a few times. The chain joins TRBV13 to TRBJ1-2; the D is unclear. Germline CDR1 PRHDT, CDR2 FYEKMQ (reference sequence). This CDR3 is 14 amino acids long. V lost 2 bases and J lost 4, with 11 bases in between. The CDR3 protein is CASSLRSDLYGYTF. CDR3 sequence (DNA): TGTGCCAGCAGCTTAAGATCAGACCTCTATGGCTACACCTTC.

The chain uses TRBV23-1 and TRBJ2-3; 13 bases line up with TRBD2. TRBV23-1 is given ORF status, its function remaining uncertain. This CDR3 spans 19 amino acids. The V and J ends lost 0 bases and 3 bases, in that order; junction bases with no gene match: 9. The CDR3 region is CASSQSSMGTSGITDTQYF. The CDR3 nucleotides are TGCGCCAGCAGTCAATCGAGTATGGGGACTAGCGGGATTACAGATACGCAGTATTTT.

The chain is built from TRBV11-2 and TRBJ1-1; D possibly corresponds to TRBD1 (5 bases). The CDR3 is made up of 13 amino acids. Germline V CDR1 and CDR2: SGHAT, FQNNGV. Trimming shortened V by 0 bases and J by 11 bases, and 13 bases separated the two germline ends. The CDR3 DNA is TGTGCCAGCAGCTTAGATCTCAGGGCCGCGGCTTTCTTT. It codes for CASSLDLRAAAFF.

The chain carries TRBV7-8 and TRBJ1-1, with D possibly being TRBD1 (5 bases). This CDR3 is 15 amino acids long. Deletions cut 1 base from V and 0 bases from J, with 9 bases between. Germline CDR1 SGHVS, CDR2 FQNEAQ. In nucleotides, the CDR3 is TGTGCCAGCAGCTTAGGGGGCAGCATGAACACTGAAGCTTTCTTT. Its protein product is CASSLGGSMNTEAFF.

The CDR3 reads CASSSRGVPGEQYF. CDR3 DNA sequence: TGTGCCAGTAGTTCGCGCGGTGTACCAGGGGAGCAGTACTTC. V usage is TRBV19 and J usage is TRBJ2-7; D possibly corresponds to TRBD1 (5 bases). Between the trimmed V and J ends, which lost 5 bases and 7 bases, there was a span of 18 bases. Per the germline V gene, CDR1 is LNHDA and CDR2 is SQIVND (reference sequence). The CDR3 sequence is 14 residues long.

The J gene is TRBJ2-7, the V gene TRBV11-3; TRBD2 aligns across 7 bases. With V trimmed by 3 bases and J by 7 bases, 12 bases remained unmatched. This CDR3 has 15 amino acids. Germline V gene data show CDR1 as SGHNT and CDR2 as YENEEA. CDR3 region: CASSFGGSFLGEQYF. Here the CDR3 DNA reads TGTGCCAGCAGCTTTGGCGGGAGTTTCTTGGGAGAGCAGTACTTC.

The chain uses TRBV13 and TRBJ2-3, with unresolved D. This CDR3 is built from 13 residues. Trimming took 1 base from V and 5 from J, leaving 7 bases between them. Looked up from germline, CDR1 is PRHDT and CDR2 is FYEKMQ (reference sequence). CDR3 nucleotides: TGTGCCAGCAGCTTAGCTTCCGGAGATACGCAGTATTTT. Protein: CASSLASGDTQYF.

V is TRBV5-6 and J is TRBJ1-6; 7 bases are a match to TRBD1. The junction had 8 bases not matched to a gene; V was cut back by 0 bases and J by 11 bases. Germline-derived CDR1 and CDR2 are SGHDT and YYEEEE. This CDR3 is built from 15 residues. CDR3 DNA sequence: TGTGCCAGCAGCTTGGTAGCAGGGGGGGCGACACCCCTCCACTTT. It encodes CASSLVAGGATPLHF.

The chain uses TRBV7-3 and TRBJ2-6; D unclear. The CDR3 runs 14 residues. The germline V gene encodes CDR1 SGHTA and CDR2 FQGTGA. Trimming shortened V by 5 bases and J by 1 base, and 6 bases separated the two germline ends. The CDR3 here is CASSQMSGANVLTF. Here the CDR3 DNA reads TGTGCCAGCAGCCAAATGTCTGGGGCCAACGTCCTGACTTTC.

The V gene is TRBV30, the J gene TRBJ2-7; D is unclear. V dropped 2 bases and J dropped 3 bases, with 5 bases sitting between them. The CDR3 extends over 11 amino acids. The germline gives CDR1 GTSNPN, CDR2 SVGIG (reference sequence). The CDR3 bases are TGTGCCTGGAGTAGGAACTACGAGCAGTACTTC. It encodes CAWSRNYEQYF. Variable domain in full (rest from reference TRBV30 and TRBJ2-7): SQTIHQWPATLVQPVGSPLSLECTVEGTSNPNLYWYRQAAGRGLQLLFYSVGIGQISSEVPQNLSASRPQDRQFILSSKKLLLSDSGFYLCAWSRNYEQYFGPGTRLTVT.

The DNA for the CDR3 is TGCAGTGCTAGTCCTACCCCAGGCACCTTC. Translating it yields CSASPTPGTF. The chain is built from TRBV20-1 and TRBJ1-2; D gene ambiguous. Germline V CDR1 and CDR2: DFQATT, SNEGSKA (reference sequence). This CDR3 is 10 amino acids long. V lost 3 bases, J lost 13 bases, and 12 bases lay in between.

This clone showed up just once. This CDR3 is CASSPGNYEQYF. CDR3 nucleotide sequence: TGTGCCAGCTCACCAGGGAACTACGAGCAGTACTTC. The chain uses TRBV18 and TRBJ2-7; D is unresolved. V shed 2 bases and J shed 3 bases, with 5 bases lying between them. Germline CDR1 reads KGHSH; CDR2 reads LQKENI. This CDR3 comprises 12 residues. Complete variable domain (other parts from reference TRBV18 and TRBJ2-7): NAGVMQNPRHLVRRRGQEARLRCSPMKGHSHVYWYRQLPEEGLKFMVYLQKENIIDESGMPKERFSAEFPKEGPSILRIQQVVRGDSAAYFCASSPGNYEQYFGPGTRLTVT.

The chain links TRBV6-5 to TRBJ1-6; 9 positions match TRBD1. Germline V CDR1 and CDR2: MNHEY, SVGAGI. The CDR3 loop spans 16 amino acids. V lost 0 bases and J lost 13; bases outside the gene matches: 10. The CDR3 bases are TGTGCCAGCAGTTACTCTCGATATGACAGGGGGGTTCCCCTCCACTTT. This encodes CASSYSRYDRGVPLHF.